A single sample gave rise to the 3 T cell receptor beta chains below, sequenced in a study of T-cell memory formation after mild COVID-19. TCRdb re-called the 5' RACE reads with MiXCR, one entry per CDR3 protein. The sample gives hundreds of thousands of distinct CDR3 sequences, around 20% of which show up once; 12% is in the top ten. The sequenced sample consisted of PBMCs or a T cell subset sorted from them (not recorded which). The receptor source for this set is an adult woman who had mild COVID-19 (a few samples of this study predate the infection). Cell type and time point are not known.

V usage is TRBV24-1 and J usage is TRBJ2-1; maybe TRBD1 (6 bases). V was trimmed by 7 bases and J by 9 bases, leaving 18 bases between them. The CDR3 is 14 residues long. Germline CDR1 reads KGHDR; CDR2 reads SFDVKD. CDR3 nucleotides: TGTGCCACCAGCGCACCAACAGGGTCCGCTGAGCAGTTCTTC. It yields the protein CATSAPTGSAEQFF.

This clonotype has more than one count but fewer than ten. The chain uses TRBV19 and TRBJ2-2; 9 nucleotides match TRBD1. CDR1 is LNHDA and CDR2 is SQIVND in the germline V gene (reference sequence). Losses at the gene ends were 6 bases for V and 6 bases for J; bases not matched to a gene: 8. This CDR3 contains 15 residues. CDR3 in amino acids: CASSSGQGLAGELFF. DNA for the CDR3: TGTGCCAGTAGCTCGGGACAGGGTCTGGCCGGGGAGCTGTTTTTT.

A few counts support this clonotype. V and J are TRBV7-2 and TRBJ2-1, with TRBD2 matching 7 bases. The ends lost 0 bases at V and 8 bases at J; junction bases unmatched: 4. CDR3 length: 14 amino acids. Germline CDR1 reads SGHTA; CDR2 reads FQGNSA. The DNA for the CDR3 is TGTGCCAGCAGCTTAGCGGGAGGGATGGATGAGCAGTTCTTC. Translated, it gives CASSLAGGMDEQFF.